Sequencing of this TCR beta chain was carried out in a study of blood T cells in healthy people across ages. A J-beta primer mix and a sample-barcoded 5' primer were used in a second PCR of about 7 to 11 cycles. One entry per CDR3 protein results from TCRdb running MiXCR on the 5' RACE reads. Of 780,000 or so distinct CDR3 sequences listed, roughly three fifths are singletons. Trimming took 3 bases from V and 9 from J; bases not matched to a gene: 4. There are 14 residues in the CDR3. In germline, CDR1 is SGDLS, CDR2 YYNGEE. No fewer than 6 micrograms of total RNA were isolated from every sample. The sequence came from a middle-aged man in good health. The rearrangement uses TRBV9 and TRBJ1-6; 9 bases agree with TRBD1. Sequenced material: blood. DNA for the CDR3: TGTGCCAGCAGCGCCGGGACAGGGTTTTCACCCCTCCACTTT. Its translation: CASSAGTGFSPLHF.